This TCR beta chain was obtained from a study of PD-L1 blockade in urothelial cancer. Turning to the study itself: At 6 weeks and at 3 weeks (second dose) after treatment start, blood was analyzed. Researchers found blood samples held a median of approximately 150,000 T cells.

Germline CDR1 is MDHEN and CDR2 is SYDVKM. With V trimmed by 4 bases and J by 7 bases, 7 bases remained unmatched. The CDR3 covers 15 residues. The time point denotes: peripheral blood 6 weeks after treatment start. Clones were sequenced by immunoSEQ multiplex PCR, and TCRdb holds only the in-frame ones, with some missing. The repertoire holds under 30,000 clones, with about four fifths as singletons. The clonotype was recovered from a man aged 70-80 years with urothelial cancer. The specimen comprised PBMCs, sampled around atezolizumab (anti-PD-L1) treatment. The V call is TRBV28, the J call TRBJ1-4; 9 bases are shared with TRBD1. CDR3 DNA: TGTGCCAGCAGTTCCGCAGGACAGGGGACTGAAAAACTGTTTTTT. It yields the protein CASSSAGQGTEKLFF.